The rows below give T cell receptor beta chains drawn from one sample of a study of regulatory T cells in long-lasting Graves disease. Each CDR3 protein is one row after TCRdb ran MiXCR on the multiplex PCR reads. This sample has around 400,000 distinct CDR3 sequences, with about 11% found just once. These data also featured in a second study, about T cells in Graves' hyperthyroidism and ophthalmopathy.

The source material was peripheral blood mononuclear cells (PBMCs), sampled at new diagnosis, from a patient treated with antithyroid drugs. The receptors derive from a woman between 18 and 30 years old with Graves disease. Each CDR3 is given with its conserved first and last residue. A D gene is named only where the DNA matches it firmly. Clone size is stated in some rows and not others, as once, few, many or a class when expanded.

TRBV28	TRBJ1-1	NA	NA	TGTGCCAGCAGTTTATTGAGCACTGAAACTTTCTTT	CASSLLSTETFF
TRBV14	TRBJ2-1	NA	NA	TGTGCCAGCAGCCCAGCGGATACCCTTGGTGAGCAGTTCTTC	CASSPADTLGEQFF
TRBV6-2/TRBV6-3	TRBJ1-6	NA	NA	TGTGCCAGCAGTCCTGTGGGGGTTGTGAGATCACCCCTCCACTTT	CASSPVGVVRSPLHF
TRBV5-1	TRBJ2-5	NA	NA	TGCGCCAGCAGCCCACCTTTAGGGGGTGGGGAGACCCAGTACTTC	CASSPPLGGGETQYF
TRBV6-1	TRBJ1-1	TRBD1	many	TGTGCCAGCAGACCCAGGGGGCCCACTGAAGCTTTCTTT	CASRPRGPTEAFF
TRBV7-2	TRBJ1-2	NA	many	TGTGCCAGCAGTCAGACACGAGGCGGCTACACCTTC	CASSQTRGGYTF
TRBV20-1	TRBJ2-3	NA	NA	TGCAGTGCTAGAGGCCCACCAGGATTGGATGCAGATACGCAGTATTTT	CSARGPPGLDADTQYF
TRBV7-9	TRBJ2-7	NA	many	TGTGCCAGCAGCCGGGGTCCCCGCGAGCAGTACTTC	CASSRGPREQYF
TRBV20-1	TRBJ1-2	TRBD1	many	TGCAGTGCGAGTTACGCCGGGACAGGGGCCTACTATGGCTACACCTTC	CSASYAGTGAYYGYTF
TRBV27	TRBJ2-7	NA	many	TGTGCCAGCAGTTTCTTCCAGGGTTCCAACGAGCAGTACTTC	CASSFFQGSNEQYF
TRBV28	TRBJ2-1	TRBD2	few	TGTGCCAGCAGTTGGGGGCGGGGGGGCGGAGATGAGCAGTTCTTC	CASSWGRGGGDEQFF
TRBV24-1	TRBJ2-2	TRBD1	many	TGTGCCACCAGTGACGGGGACAGGGATTGGACCGGGGAGCTGTTTTTT	CATSDGDRDWTGELFF
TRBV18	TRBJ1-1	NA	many	TGTGCCAGCTCACCCCCATCTCAAAATCACTTCTTT	CASSPPSQNHFF
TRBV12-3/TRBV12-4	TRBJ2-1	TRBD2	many	TGTGCCAGCAGGCTAGCGGGAGGCTTTCTCTACAATGAGCAGTTCTTC	CASRLAGGFLYNEQFF
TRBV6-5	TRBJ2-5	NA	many	TGTGCCAGCAGTTTCGTACTAGCCGGACAAGAGACCCAGTACTTC	CASSFVLAGQETQYF
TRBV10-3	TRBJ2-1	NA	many	TGTGCCATCAGTGTGGTAGGCAATGAGCAGTTCTTC	CAISVVGNEQFF
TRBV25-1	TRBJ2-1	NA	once	TGTGCCAGCAGTGAATGGGGGGCCCGAGAGACCCTCTCCTACAATGAGCAGTTCTTC	CASSEWGARETLSYNEQFF
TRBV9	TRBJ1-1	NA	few	TGTGCCAGCAGCGTAGCTCCGGGTCCGGTCGCTGAAGCTTTCTTT	CASSVAPGPVAEAFF
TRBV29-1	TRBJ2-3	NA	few	TGCAGCGTAAGGGGGGGGCCGACAGATACGCAGTATTTT	CSVRGGPTDTQYF
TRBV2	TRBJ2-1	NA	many	TGTGCCAGCAGGGAGGGGGGTGAGCAGTTCTTC	CASREGGEQFF
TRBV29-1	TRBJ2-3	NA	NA	TGCAGCCTGGCGGAGGGGATCACAGATACGCAGTATTTT	CSLAEGITDTQYF
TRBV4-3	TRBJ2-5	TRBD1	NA	TGCGCCAGCAGCCCAGAGGGACAGGGAAATCGGGGAGAGACCCAGTACTTC	CASSPEGQGNRGETQYF
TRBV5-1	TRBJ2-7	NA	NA	TGCGCCAGCAGTGAGTCCGAGAGCTCCTACGAGCAGTACTTC	CASSESESSYEQYF
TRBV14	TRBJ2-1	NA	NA	TGTGCCAGCAGCCATATAGAACAGCAGTTCTTC	CASSHIEQQFF
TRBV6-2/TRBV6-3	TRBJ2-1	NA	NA	TGTGCCAGCACTTACCGGGACAACTACAATGAGCAGTTCTTC	CASTYRDNYNEQFF
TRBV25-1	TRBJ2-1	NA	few	TGTGCCAGCAGTGGGACCGGGGACGTACGCTACAATGAGCAGTTCTTC	CASSGTGDVRYNEQFF
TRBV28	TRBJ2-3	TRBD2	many	TGTGCCAGCAGTTTATCCCCCTATGGTAGTAGCGGGGGCACAGATACGCAGTATTTT	CASSLSPYGSSGGTDTQYF
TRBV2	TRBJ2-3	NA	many	TGTGCCAGCAGTGAAGAAAAGGGAGATACGCAGTATTTT	CASSEEKGDTQYF
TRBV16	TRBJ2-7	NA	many	TGTGCCAGCAGCCCTTCCTCAGGGGCTCAGGGGCCCAACTACGAGCAGTACTTC	CASSPSSGAQGPNYEQYF
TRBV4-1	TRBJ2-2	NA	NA	TGCGCCAGCAGCCAAGATCCCAACTCTTTAGGGGAGCTGTTTTTT	CASSQDPNSLGELFF
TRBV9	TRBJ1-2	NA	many	TGTGCCAGCAGCGTTCCCGATGACGGGGCCAGGGAGCAGTACTATGGCTACACCTTC	CASSVPDDGAREQYYGYTF
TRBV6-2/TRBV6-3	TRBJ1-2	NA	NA	TGTGCCAGCACCCCTAAGAGATCCGAGTATGGCTACACCTTC	CASTPKRSEYGYTF
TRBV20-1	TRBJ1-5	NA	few	TGCAGTGCTTCTTTTTTAAAGGGTCTGCGACAGCCCCAGCATTTT	CSASFLKGLRQPQHF
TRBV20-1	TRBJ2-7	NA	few	TGCAGTGCTAGAGTTGTGCTCGGGGGCTACGAGCAGTACTTC	CSARVVLGGYEQYF
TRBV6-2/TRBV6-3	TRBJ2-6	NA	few	TGTGCCAGCAGTTACTCGAGACTTTCTGGGGCCAACGTCCTGACTTTC	CASSYSRLSGANVLTF
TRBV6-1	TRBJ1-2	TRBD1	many	TGTGCCAGCAGAGACCGGGACAGGCAGTGGGGCTACACCTTC	CASRDRDRQWGYTF
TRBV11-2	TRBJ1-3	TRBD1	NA	TGTGCCAGCAGCCCGGGACAGCGCTTCTCTGGAAACACCATATATTTT	CASSPGQRFSGNTIYF
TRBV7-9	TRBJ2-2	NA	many	TGTGCCAGCACGGCCGACAGGAACACCGGGGAGCTGTTTTTT	CASTADRNTGELFF
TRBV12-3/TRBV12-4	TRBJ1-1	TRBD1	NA	TGTGCCAGCAGCGGACAGGAAAGGACTGAAGCTTTCTTT	CASSGQERTEAFF
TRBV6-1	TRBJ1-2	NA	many	TGTGCCAGCAGTGAACTGGGACGCCCTCAGGGCTACACCTTC	CASSELGRPQGYTF
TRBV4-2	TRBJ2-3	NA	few	TGTGCCAGCAGCCCCCCATGGGCGGATCTACAAGATACGCAGTATTTT	CASSPPWADLQDTQYF
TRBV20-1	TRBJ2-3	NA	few	TGCAGTGCTCACCGGGGACCTAGCACAGATACGCAGTATTTT	CSAHRGPSTDTQYF
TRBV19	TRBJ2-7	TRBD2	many	TGTGCCACTCAGACTAGCGGAAGGTCCTACGAGCAGTACTTC	CATQTSGRSYEQYF
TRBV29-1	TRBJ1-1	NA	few	TGCAGCGTTGGGGTGACAGCAATGAACACTGAAGCTTTCTTT	CSVGVTAMNTEAFF
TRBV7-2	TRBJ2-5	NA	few	TGTGCCAGCGGGGGGATTAACCAAGAGACCCAGTACTTC	CASGGINQETQYF
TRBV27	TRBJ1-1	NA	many	TGTGCCAGCAGTTGGGCATGGCAGGGGAAGGGGAACACTGAAGCTTTCTTT	CASSWAWQGKGNTEAFF
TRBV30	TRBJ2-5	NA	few	TGTGCCTCAAAAGGGGAGACCCAGTACTTC	CASKGETQYF
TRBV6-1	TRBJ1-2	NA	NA	TGTGCCAGCAGTGAGGACCTAGAGATAGCTAACTATGGCTACACCTTC	CASSEDLEIANYGYTF
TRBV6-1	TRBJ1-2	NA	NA	TGTGCCAGCAGTGAAGGAAGCAGGGTTAGCTACACCTTC	CASSEGSRVSYTF
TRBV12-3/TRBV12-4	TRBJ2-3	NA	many	TGTGCCAGCAGTACCCCCTGGGAGAACCGCCTCTCCACAGATACGCAGTATTTT	CASSTPWENRLSTDTQYF